These 18 T cell receptor beta chains were all obtained from the same sample, sequenced in a study of yellow fever vaccine responses in identical twins (dated 2018 in TCRdb). The receptor library was made with RT-PCR. Instrument used: Illumina HiSeq 2500. TCRdb passed the public sequencing reads through fastp at Q25 and MiXCR, retaining productive beta sequences. Each record represents a unique CDR3 protein, reported with the most common genes and DNA among its rows. The sample records some 460 distinct CDR3 sequences, about 82% of which are singletons. The ten largest make up less than 15% of the sample. The starting material was T cells from blood (PBMCs), unsorted or a sorted subset (not recorded which), obtained before or after yellow fever vaccination (not recorded which). These TCRs come from a woman younger than 30 who received the yellow fever vaccine. Donor details come from another sample of the same person, matched by shared clones.

The chain employs TRBV5-1 and TRBJ2-1, with 10 bases aligning to TRBD2. The CDR3 totals 18 residues. The V gene's germline CDR1 is SGHRS and CDR2 YFSETQ. Losses at the gene ends were 1 base for V and 0 bases for J; bases not matched to a gene: 7. The CDR3: CASSLRGSGGTSYNEQFF. The CDR3, as DNA: TGCGCCAGCAGCTTGCGGGGTAGCGGGGGGACCTCCTACAATGAGCAGTTCTTC.

The gene calls are TRBV5-1 and TRBJ1-4, with D maybe TRBD1 (5 bases). This CDR3 has 14 residues. The V end lost 5 bases, the J end lost 8 bases, and 16 bases lay between the germline ends. The germline CDR1 and CDR2 sequences are SGHRS and YFSETQ. The CDR3 DNA reads as TGCGCCAGCAGAGCGGACACACCGGGGGAAAAACTGTTTTTT. Translated: CASRADTPGEKLFF. Based on the CDR3 plus reference TRBV5-1 and TRBJ1-4, the full variable domain is KAGVTQTPRYLIKTRGQQVTLSCSPISGHRSVSWYQQTPGQGLQFLFEYFSETQRNKGNFPGRFSGRQFSNSRSEMNVSTLELGDSALYLCASRADTPGEKLFFGSGTQLSVL.

J is TRBJ2-1 and V is TRBV10-3, with no clear D. With 7 bases removed from V and 5 bases from J, the gap between germline ends came to 9 bases. CDR1 ENHRY and CDR2 SYGVKD come from the germline V gene. The CDR3 covers 12 residues. The CDR3 spells CAIMARNNEQFF. The DNA of the CDR3 is TGTGCCATCATGGCCCGGAACAATGAGCAGTTCTTC.

The rearrangement uses TRBV6-1 and TRBJ1-1, with 8 bases matching TRBD1. Germline CDR1 MNHNS, CDR2 SASEGT. This CDR3 is built from 14 residues. V lost 9 bases, J lost 3 bases, and 9 bases stayed unmatched. The CDR3 loop reads CASTNTGGYTEAFF. The CDR3 bases are TGTGCCAGTACTAATACAGGGGGATACACTGAAGCTTTCTTT.

CDR3 DNA: TGTGCCAGCAGTTACTCCTACACAGGTGGTACTGAAGCTTTCTTT. Translation gives CASSYSYTGGTEAFF. The chain has TRBV6-2 or TRBV6-3 and TRBJ1-1, with D possibly TRBD1 on 5 matching bases. V dropped 0 bases and J dropped 5 bases, with 13 bases sitting between them. The germline CDR1 and CDR2 sequences are MNHEY and SVGEGT. The CDR3 has 15 amino acids.

The V call is TRBV5-6, the J call TRBJ2-7, with 9 bases matching TRBD1. The CDR3 has 15 amino acids. Germline V gives CDR1 SGHDT, CDR2 YYEEEE. J lost 0 bases, V lost 2 bases, and 3 bases had no gene match. CDR3 nucleotide sequence: TGTGCCAGCAGCTTTACAGGGGGCCTCTCCTACGAGCAGTACTTC. Amino acids: CASSFTGGLSYEQYF. Supplemented by reference TRBV5-6 and TRBJ2-7, the full variable domain reads DAGVTQSPTHLIKTRGQQVTLRCSPKSGHDTVSWYQQALGQGPQFIFQYYEEEERQRGNFPDRFSGHQFPNYSSELNVNALLLGDSALYLCASSFTGGLSYEQYFGPGTRLTVT.

V usage is TRBV5-1 and J usage is TRBJ2-3; no firm D call. The germline CDR1 and CDR2 sequences are SGHRS and YFSETQ. This CDR3 has 14 residues. The germline V and J ends were trimmed by 4 bases and 2 bases, with 11 bases remaining between them. The CDR3 protein is CASSEEITTDTQYF. CDR3 DNA sequence: TGCGCCAGCAGCGAGGAGATTACCACAGATACGCAGTATTTT.

J is TRBJ2-5 and V is TRBV15, with 11 bases that match TRBD2. The CDR3 spans 14 residues. The ends lost 4 bases at V and 5 bases at J; junction bases unmatched: 3. The germline V gene has CDR1 LNHNV and CDR2 YYDKDF (reference sequence). The CDR3 nucleotides are TGTGCCACCAGCATTAGCGGGGGGGCCGAGACCCAGTACTTC. This translates into CATSISGGAETQYF.

The CDR3 sequence is CAIGSGQETQYF. CDR3 coding DNA: TGTGCCATCGGCAGCGGACAAGAGACCCAGTACTTC. The V and J genes are TRBV10-3 and TRBJ2-5, with D maybe TRBD2 (5 bases). The V gene's germline CDR1 is ENHRY and CDR2 SYGVKD. This CDR3 spans 12 amino acids. V was shortened by 8 bases and J by 2 bases, with 9 bases between the two germline ends.

The count of this clonotype is one. This sequence joins TRBV10-1 and TRBJ1-3; D not resolved. Germline-derived CDR1 and CDR2 are WNHNN and SYGVQD (reference sequence). Between the trimmed V and J ends, which lost 6 bases and 0 bases, there was a span of 18 bases. The CDR3 loop spans 17 amino acids. The CDR3 sequence: CASRKRRSLTSGNTIYF. As DNA, the CDR3 is TGCGCCAGCAGAAAGCGACGGAGCTTGACCTCTGGAAACACCATATATTTT.

In nucleotides, the CDR3 is TGTGCCAGCAGTGAACTCTCCGGGGCGGGGACCTATGGCTACACCTTC. Translating gives CASSELSGAGTYGYTF. V is TRBV6-1 and J is TRBJ1-2; weak D call: TRBD1 (5 bases). This CDR3 spans 16 amino acids. Trimming shortened V by 2 bases and J by 4 bases, and 17 bases separated the two germline ends. Germline CDR1 reads MNHNS; CDR2 reads SASEGT.

V is TRBV27 and J is TRBJ1-1, with D unresolved. V lost 4 bases to trimming and J lost 0 bases, with 15 bases between them. This CDR3 is 16 amino acids long. Germline V gene sequence: CDR1 MNHEY, CDR2 SMNVEV (reference sequence). CDR3 nucleotides: TGTGCCAGCAGTTCCCCCTCCAGAAGTATGAACACTGAAGCTTTCTTT. Translated: CASSSPSRSMNTEAFF.

J is TRBJ2-5 and V is TRBV5-5; no firm D call. Trimming took off 3 bases at V and 3 bases at J, with 9 bases between the two ends. The V gene's germline CDR1 is SGHKS and CDR2 YYEKEE (reference sequence). CDR3 size: 13 residues. This CDR3 reads CASSSSIKETQYF. In DNA form, the CDR3 reads TGTGCCAGCAGCTCCTCCATCAAAGAGACCCAGTACTTC.

The chain couples TRBV6-5 to TRBJ1-5, with D unresolved. Germline values: CDR1 MNHEY, CDR2 SVGAGI. V lost 2 bases to trimming and J lost 9 bases, with 8 bases between them. The CDR3 has 12 amino acids. This CDR3 reads CASSYRRGPQHF. The CDR3 region has the DNA TGTGCCAGCAGTTACCGCCGTGGGCCCCAGCATTTT.

The table lists this clonotype with a few counts. J is TRBJ2-1 and V is TRBV29-1; 7 nucleotides line up with TRBD1. V shed 5 bases, J shed 2 bases, and the junction held 3 bases outside the gene matches. Germline CDR1 SQVTM, CDR2 ANQGSEA. The CDR3 has 13 residues. The CDR3 loop is CSVTGVPYNEQFF. In DNA form, the CDR3 reads TGCAGCGTTACAGGGGTCCCCTACAATGAGCAGTTCTTC.

This chain connects TRBV5-4 to TRBJ2-3, with D perhaps assigned TRBD1 or TRBD2 (5 bases each). V lost 1 base, J lost 5 bases, and 11 bases lay in between. The germline V gene encodes CDR1 SGHNT and CDR2 YYREEE (reference sequence). This CDR3 spans 14 amino acids. CDR3: CASSLLGEGDTQYF. In DNA form, the CDR3 reads TGTGCCAGCAGCTTGTTGGGGGAAGGAGATACGCAGTATTTT.

V usage is TRBV28 and J usage is TRBJ2-7; possibly TRBD2 for D (5 bases). Germline V gene lookup returns CDR1 MDHEN and CDR2 SYDVKM. The V end was cut by 2 bases, the J end by 2 bases, with 7 bases between. This CDR3 has 13 residues. The CDR3 loop reads CASSLDGTYEQYV. The CDR3 region has the DNA TGTGCCAGCAGTTTAGACGGGACCTACGAGCAGTACGTC.

The chain recombines TRBV11-3 with TRBJ2-7; no clear D gene. The V and J ends lost 6 bases and 6 bases respectively, with 12 bases between them. CDR1 SGHNT and CDR2 YENEEA come from the germline V gene. The CDR3 loop spans 12 amino acids. The DNA for the CDR3 is TGTGCCAGCAGTATGCTCGGTGGCGAGCAGTACTTC. It is translated as CASSMLGGEQYF.